This T cell receptor beta chain is drawn from a study of beta chain features in type 1 diabetes. The authors reverse transcribed all of the isolated RNA, so sequencing captured expressed TCRB transcripts. Only in-frame clones appear in the TCRdb table, and some are missing; sequencing was by immunoSEQ multiplex PCR. The sample contains approximately 150,000 clones, less than 10% of which appear only once. V dropped 5 bases and J dropped 8; count of bases not matched to a gene: 12. Germline V gene sequence: CDR1 SGHRS, CDR2 YFSETQ. This CDR3 has 16 residues. This sequence originates from a woman in her thirties or forties in good health. The gene calls are TRBV5-1 and TRBJ2-1, with 11 bases aligning to TRBD1. Input material: central memory CD4+ T cells from blood. The CDR3 DNA follows: TGCGCCAGCAGTCGATCCGGGACAGGGGGATGGGATGAGCAGTTCTTC. Protein: CASSRSGTGGWDEQFF. The complete variable domain, with remaining parts taken from reference TRBV5-1 and TRBJ2-1, reads KAGVTQTPRYLIKTRGQQVTLSCSPISGHRSVSWYQQTPGQGLQFLFEYFSETQRNKGNFPGRFSGRQFSNSRSEMNVSTLELGDSALYLCASSRSGTGGWDEQFFGPGTRLTVL.